The 9 T cell receptor beta chains below were found in one sample sequenced in a study of OX40 agonist ivuxolimab in advanced cancers. Profiled with immunoSEQ multiplex PCR; TCRdb holds only in-frame clones, not every one. This table has approximately 66,000 clones, about 86% appearing once. The source material was CD4+ or CD8+ T cells sorted from blood, sampled in a trial of the OX40 agonist ivuxolimab. Source of these receptors: an adult with an advanced solid tumor such as melanoma, head and neck, liver or kidney cancer.

The chain carries TRBV6-5 and TRBJ1-1; TRBD1 is a possible D gene (6 bases). Germline V gene data show CDR1 as MNHEY and CDR2 as SVGAGI. The CDR3 has 13 residues. Trimming pared 7 bases from V and 4 bases from J, leaving 13 bases between. CDR3 in amino acids: CASTRGGGTEAFF. DNA for the CDR3: TGTGCCAGCACTCGAGGGGGGGGCACTGAAGCTTTCTTT.

This clone was detected only a few times. CDR3 DNA sequence: TGTGCCAGCAGCGGGAGGACCGGGGAGCTGTTTTTT. Translation gives CASSGRTGELFF. The genes are TRBV5-6 and TRBJ2-2; D might be TRBD2 (6 bases). V lost 4 bases to trimming and J lost 5 bases, with 6 bases between them. CDR1 is SGHDT, CDR2 YYEEEE, per germline. The CDR3 covers 12 residues.

The CDR3 region is CASTYAGGYGGELFF. The CDR3, as DNA: TGTGCCAGCACTTATGCAGGGGGGTATGGCGGGGAGCTGTTTTTT. V and J are TRBV6-1 and TRBJ2-2; a weak D match, TRBD1 (7 bases). Germline V gene data show CDR1 as MNHNS and CDR2 as SASEGT. CDR3 length: 15 amino acids. The V end lost 7 bases, the J end lost 7 bases, and 19 bases lay between the germline ends.

The chain recombines TRBV12-5 with TRBJ2-3, with 14 bases identical to TRBD2. The junction had 8 bases not matched to a gene; V was cut back by 5 bases and J by 4 bases. This CDR3 region has 17 residues. Germline CDR1 is LGHNT and CDR2 is FRNRAP. This chain's CDR3 is CASGIHTGLAGADTQYF. The CDR3 DNA sequence: TGTGCTAGTGGTATACACACGGGACTAGCGGGAGCAGATACGCAGTATTTT. Based on the CDR3 plus reference TRBV12-5 and TRBJ2-3, the full variable domain is DARVTQTPRHKVTEMGQEVTMRCQPILGHNTVFWYRQTMMQGLELLAYFRNRAPLDDSGMPKDRFSAEMPDATLATLKIQPSEPRDSAVYFCASGIHTGLAGADTQYFGPGTRLTVL.

This clone was recorded only once. The chain employs TRBV5-5 and TRBJ1-1; 8 bases match TRBD1. The CDR3 runs to 15 residues. The germline gives CDR1 SGHKS, CDR2 YYEKEE (reference sequence). V was pared by 0 bases and J by 5 bases, with 6 bases of the junction left unmatched. The CDR3 protein is CASSLVTGGRTEAFF. The DNA for the CDR3 is TGTGCCAGCAGCTTGGTCACAGGGGGACGAACTGAAGCTTTCTTT.

This chain links TRBV27 with TRBJ2-1; 9 nucleotides align to TRBD2. CDR1 and CDR2 from the germline V gene are MNHEY and SMNVEV (reference sequence). CDR3 length: 15 residues. V dropped 2 bases and J dropped 5; count of bases not matched to a gene: 4. The CDR3 sequence is CASSLRLAVNNEQFF. DNA for the CDR3: TGTGCCAGCAGTTTAAGACTAGCGGTTAACAATGAGCAGTTCTTC.

V is TRBV5-5 and J is TRBJ1-1; no clear D. CDR1 and CDR2 from the germline V gene are SGHKS and YYEKEE (reference sequence). The germline V and J ends were trimmed by 2 bases and 3 bases, with 14 bases remaining between them. The CDR3 loop spans 15 amino acids. CDR3 region: CASSLEIPADTEAFF. CDR3 bases: TGTGCCAGCAGCTTAGAAATCCCCGCGGACACTGAAGCTTTCTTT. The complete variable domain, with remaining parts taken from reference TRBV5-5 and TRBJ1-1, reads DAGVTQSPTHLIKTRGQQVTLRCSPISGHKSVSWYQQVLGQGPQFIFQYYEKEERGRGNFPDRFSARQFPNYSSELNVNALLLGDSALYLCASSLEIPADTEAFFGQGTRLTVV.

CDR3 sequence (DNA): TGTGCCAGCAGCCCGGGACCCGACGAGCAGTACTTC. Its translation is CASSPGPDEQYF. The V gene is TRBV6-6, the J gene TRBJ2-7; perhaps D is TRBD1 or TRBD2 (5 bases each). Germline V gives CDR1 MNHNY, CDR2 SVGAGI (reference sequence). CDR3 length: 12 amino acids. The V end lost 6 bases, the J end lost 5 bases, and 11 bases lay between the germline ends.

V is TRBV25-1 and J is TRBJ2-7; 9 bases line up with TRBD1. Trimming cost V 6 bases and J 4 bases; bases outside gene matches: 4. The CDR3 sequence is 13 residues long. Germline V gene sequence: CDR1 MGHDK, CDR2 SYGVNS. Here the CDR3 reads CASRGQGVYEQYF. The CDR3 coding sequence is TGTGCCAGCAGGGGACAGGGCGTATACGAGCAGTACTTC.